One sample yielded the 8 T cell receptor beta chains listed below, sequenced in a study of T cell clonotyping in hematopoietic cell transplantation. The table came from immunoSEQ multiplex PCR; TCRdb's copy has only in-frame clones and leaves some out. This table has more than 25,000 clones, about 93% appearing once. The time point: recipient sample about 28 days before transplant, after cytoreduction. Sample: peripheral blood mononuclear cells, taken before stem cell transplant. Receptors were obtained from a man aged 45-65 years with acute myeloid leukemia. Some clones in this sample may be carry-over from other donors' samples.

This chain's CDR3 is CASSSGWLWSSPLHF. CDR3 DNA: TGTGCCAGCAGCTCCGGCTGGCTGTGGAGTTCACCCCTCCACTTT. This chain links TRBV5-8 with TRBJ1-6; D is undetermined. Germline-derived CDR1 and CDR2 are SGHTS and YDEGEE. This CDR3 is 15 amino acids long. With 3 bases removed from V and 9 bases from J, the gap between germline ends came to 16 bases. Full variable domain (missing parts from reference TRBV5-8 and TRBJ1-6): EAGVTQSPTHLIKTRGQQATLRCSPISGHTSVYWYQQALGLGLQFLLWYDEGEERNRGNFPPRFSGRQFPNYSSELNVNALELEDSALYLCASSSGWLWSSPLHFGNGTRLTVT.

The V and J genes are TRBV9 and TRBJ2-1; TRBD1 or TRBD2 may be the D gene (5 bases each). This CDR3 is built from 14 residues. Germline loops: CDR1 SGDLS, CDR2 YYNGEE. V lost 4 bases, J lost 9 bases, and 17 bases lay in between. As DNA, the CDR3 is TGTGCCAGCAGCCCACGGGACGGGCCACTTGAGCAGTTCTTC. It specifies CASSPRDGPLEQFF.

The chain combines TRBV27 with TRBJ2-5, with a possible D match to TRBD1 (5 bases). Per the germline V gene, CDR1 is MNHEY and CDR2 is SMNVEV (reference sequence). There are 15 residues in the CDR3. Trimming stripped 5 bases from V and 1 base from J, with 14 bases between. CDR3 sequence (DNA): TGTGCCAGCAGTCCCCTCCGACAGAGCCAAGAGACCCAGTACTTC. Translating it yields CASSPLRQSQETQYF.

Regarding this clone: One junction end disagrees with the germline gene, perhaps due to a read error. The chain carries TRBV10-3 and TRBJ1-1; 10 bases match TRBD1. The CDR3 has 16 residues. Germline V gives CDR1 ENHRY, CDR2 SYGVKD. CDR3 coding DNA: TGTGCCACCAGTAAAGGACCGGGACAGGGGTACACTGAAGCTTTCTTT. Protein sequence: CATSKGPGQGYTEAFF.

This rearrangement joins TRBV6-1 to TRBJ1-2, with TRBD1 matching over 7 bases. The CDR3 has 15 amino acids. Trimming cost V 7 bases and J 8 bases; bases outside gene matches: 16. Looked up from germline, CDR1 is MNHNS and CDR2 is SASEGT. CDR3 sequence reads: CASIFWAGGDGGYTF. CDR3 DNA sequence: TGTGCCAGCATCTTTTGGGCAGGGGGAGATGGAGGCTACACCTTC.

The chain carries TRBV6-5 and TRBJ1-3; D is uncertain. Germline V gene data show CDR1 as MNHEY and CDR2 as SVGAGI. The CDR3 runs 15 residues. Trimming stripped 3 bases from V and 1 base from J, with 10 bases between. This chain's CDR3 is CASSYRPESGNTIYF. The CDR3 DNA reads TGTGCCAGCAGTTATCGGCCGGAATCTGGAAACACCATATATTTT.

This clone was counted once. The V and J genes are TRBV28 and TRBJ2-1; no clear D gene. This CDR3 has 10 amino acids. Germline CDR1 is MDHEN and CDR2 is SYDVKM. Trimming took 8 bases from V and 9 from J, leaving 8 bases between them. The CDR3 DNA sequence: TGTGCCAGCCGGGCCCTTGAGCAGTTCTTC. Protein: CASRALEQFF.

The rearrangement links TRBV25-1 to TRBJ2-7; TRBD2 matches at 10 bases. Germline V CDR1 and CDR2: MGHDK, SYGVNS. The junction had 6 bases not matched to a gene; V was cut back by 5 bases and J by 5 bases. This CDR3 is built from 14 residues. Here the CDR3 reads CASSSSGRADEQYF. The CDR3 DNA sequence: TGTGCCAGCAGTTCCAGCGGGAGGGCCGACGAGCAGTACTTC.